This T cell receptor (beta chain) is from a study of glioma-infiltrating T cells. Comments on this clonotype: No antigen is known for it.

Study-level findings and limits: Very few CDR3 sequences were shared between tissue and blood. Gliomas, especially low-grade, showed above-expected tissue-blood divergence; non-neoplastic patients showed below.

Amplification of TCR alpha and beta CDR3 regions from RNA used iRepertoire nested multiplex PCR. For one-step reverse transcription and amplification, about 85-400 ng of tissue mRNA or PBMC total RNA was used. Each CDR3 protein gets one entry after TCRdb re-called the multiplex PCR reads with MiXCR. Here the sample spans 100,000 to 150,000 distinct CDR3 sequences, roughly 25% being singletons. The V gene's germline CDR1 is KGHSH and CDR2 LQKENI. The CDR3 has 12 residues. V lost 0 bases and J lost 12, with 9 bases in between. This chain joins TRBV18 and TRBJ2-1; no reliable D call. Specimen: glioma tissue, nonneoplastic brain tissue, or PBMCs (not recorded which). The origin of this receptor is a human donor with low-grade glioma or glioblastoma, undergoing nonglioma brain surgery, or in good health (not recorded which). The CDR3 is CASSPPGGGQFF. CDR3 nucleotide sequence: TGTGCCAGCTCACCACCAGGTGGCGGGCAGTTCTTC.